Presented here are 10 T cell receptor beta chains from one specimen sequenced in a study of blood T cell repertoires in COVID-19. Only in-frame clones appear in the TCRdb table, and some are missing; sequencing was by immunoSEQ multiplex PCR. The data contain some 300,000 clones, about 90% of them seen just once; the ten biggest clones take up about 2.3%. Input material: peripheral blood. The receptors were gathered from a man aged 18-30 years with active or convalescent COVID-19.

The chain combines TRBV10-2 with TRBJ2-7; TRBD1 is a possible D gene (6 bases). Germline CDR1 is WSHSY and CDR2 is SAAADI. The CDR3 totals 12 residues. The V end was cut by 7 bases, the J end by 6 bases, with 13 bases between. The CDR3 DNA follows: TGCGCCAGCAACAGGGACCCCGGCGAGCAGTACTTC. As protein: CASNRDPGEQYF.

J is TRBJ2-3 and V is TRBV5-1; TRBD1 aligns across 7 bases. In germline, CDR1 is SGHRS, CDR2 YFSETQ. Losses at the gene ends were 3 bases for V and 2 bases for J; bases not matched to a gene: 3. The CDR3 loop spans 14 amino acids. The CDR3 region has the DNA TGCGCCAGCAGCTCGGGACAGTACACAGATACGCAGTATTTT. Protein: CASSSGQYTDTQYF. The full variable domain, with the rest looked up from reference TRBV5-1 and TRBJ2-3, is KAGVTQTPRYLIKTRGQQVTLSCSPISGHRSVSWYQQTPGQGLQFLFEYFSETQRNKGNFPGRFSGRQFSNSRSEMNVSTLELGDSALYLCASSSGQYTDTQYFGPGTRLTVL.

CDR3 residues: CATSRDQGSSEQYF. The DNA of the CDR3 is TGTGCCACCAGCAGAGATCAGGGTAGCAGCGAGCAGTACTTC. The chain carries TRBV15 and TRBJ2-7; possible D gene TRBD1, 5 bases. This CDR3 spans 14 amino acids. Trimming cost V 0 bases and J 6 bases, with 12 bases left between them. Germline CDR1 is LNHNV and CDR2 is YYDKDF (reference sequence).

In its sample, this clone was seen once. This sequence joins TRBV7-8 and TRBJ2-3; 11 bases align to TRBD2. Germline lookup yields CDR1 SGHVS and CDR2 FQNEAQ. The junction had 9 bases not matched to a gene; V was cut back by 2 bases and J by 5 bases. The CDR3 loop spans 17 amino acids. The CDR3 DNA reads TGTGCCAGCAGCTTACACTTACTAGCGGGAGAAAGAGATACGCAGTATTTT. As protein: CASSLHLLAGERDTQYF.

The V call is TRBV6-5, the J call TRBJ1-6; 7 bases are a match to TRBD1. CDR3 size: 16 residues. Trimming removed 0 bases from V and 6 bases from J; junction bases left unmatched: 5. In germline, CDR1 is MNHEY, CDR2 SVGAGI. In DNA form, the CDR3 reads TGTGCCAGCAGTTACTCGAGGGGGCGCGGTAATTCACCCCTCCACTTT. It translates to CASSYSRGRGNSPLHF.

The rearrangement joins TRBV27 to TRBJ1-6; 7 bases match TRBD1. V dropped 6 bases and J dropped 11; count of bases not matched to a gene: 10. This CDR3 spans 14 amino acids. The germline CDR1 and CDR2 sequences are MNHEY and SMNVEV (reference sequence). Here the CDR3 reads CASSKTGVFPPLHF. The CDR3 DNA reads as TGTGCCAGCAGCAAAACAGGGGTTTTTCCACCCCTCCACTTT.

The rearrangement links TRBV7-9 to TRBJ2-5, with 7 bases that match TRBD2. V was pared by 3 bases and J by 5 bases, with 3 bases of the junction left unmatched. This CDR3 region has 13 residues. Germline CDR1 SEHNR, CDR2 FQNEAQ (reference sequence). The chain's CDR3 is CASSFAGRETQYF. CDR3 bases: TGTGCCAGCAGCTTCGCCGGGAGGGAGACCCAGTACTTC.

In DNA form, the CDR3 reads TGTGCCAGCAGCCCTCGGGACAGGGGTAAAAAACTGTTTTTT. Translation: CASSPRDRGKKLFF. The chain combines TRBV7-9 with TRBJ1-4, with 10 bases fitting TRBD1. V was clipped by 5 bases and J by 9 bases; unmatched bases: 6. The germline V gene has CDR1 SEHNR and CDR2 FQNEAQ (reference sequence). The CDR3 has 14 residues.

This clone turned up a few times. This rearrangement joins TRBV6-5 to TRBJ1-1; 7 bases line up with TRBD1. Germline trimming cut 4 bases from V and 9 bases from J; bases unmatched to any gene: 11. Per the germline V gene, CDR1 is MNHEY and CDR2 is SVGAGI. CDR3 length: 14 residues. The CDR3 reads CASSFQVDRHKAFF. DNA for the CDR3: TGTGCCAGCAGTTTCCAAGTGGACAGGCACAAAGCTTTCTTT.

This rearrangement joins TRBV2 to TRBJ1-1; TRBD1 might be the D (6 bases). There are 14 residues in the CDR3. V lost 10 bases to trimming and J lost 1 base, with 16 bases between them. Germline CDR1 SNHLY, CDR2 FYNNEI. The CDR3 protein is CATFLRGQNTEAFF. Here the CDR3 DNA reads TGTGCCACCTTTTTGAGGGGACAGAACACTGAAGCTTTCTTT.